The clone carrying this T cell receptor (beta chain) appeared a few times. This sample stems from a study of T-cell memory formation after mild COVID-19. TCRdb reanalysed the 5' RACE reads using MiXCR and keeps one entry per CDR3 protein. The sample has under 400,000 distinct CDR3 sequences, around a fifth seen once. V lost 6 bases to trimming and J lost 4 bases, with 28 bases between them. The CDR3 loop spans 19 amino acids. The sequenced sample consisted of PBMCs or a T cell subset sorted from them (not recorded which). This receptor was identified in an adult woman who had mild COVID-19 (a few samples of this study predate the infection). Cell type and time point are not known. The chain uses TRBV12-3 or TRBV12-4 and TRBJ1-5; D might be TRBD1 (5 bases). CDR3 sequence reads: CASSNLNGGIFDRNQPQHF. CDR3 DNA sequence: TGTGCCAGCAGCAACCTCAATGGGGGGATCTTCGATCGGAATCAGCCCCAGCATTTT.